A single sample is the source of the 23 T cell receptor beta chains below, sequenced in a study of TIL therapy for anti-PD-1-resistant metastatic lung cancer. Time point defined: pre-treatment sample, taken before nivolumab and TIL therapy. Tumor tissue came from excised metastases, mostly pleural nodules or supraclavicular lymph nodes. The libraries were made with immunoSEQ v3. This table comes from immunoSEQ multiplex PCR, and its TCRdb copy is limited to in-frame clones, with some not included. Among approximately 92,000 clones listed, about three fifths were seen once. The specimen was tumor tissue, collected at baseline. The source of these receptors is a person aged 25-85 years with non-small cell lung cancer.

The sample holds a few counts of this clone. The V and J genes are TRBV7-2 and TRBJ2-5; no reliable D call. Germline CDR1 SGHTA, CDR2 FQGNSA. The CDR3 is 14 amino acids. Trimming pared 3 bases from V and 2 bases from J, leaving 10 bases between. The CDR3 reads CASSLALGQETQYF. The CDR3 region has the DNA TGTGCCAGCAGCTTGGCCCTCGGGCAAGAGACCCAGTACTTC.

CDR3 sequence: CASSVTAFSTDTQYF. CDR3 DNA: TGTGCCAGCTCAGTCACAGCCTTTAGCACAGATACGCAGTATTTT. The genes are TRBV18 and TRBJ2-3; D is ambiguous. V was shortened by 5 bases and J by 0 bases, with 12 bases between the two germline ends. The CDR3 is 15 residues long. CDR1 KGHSH and CDR2 LQKENI come from the germline V gene.

This clone was counted only a few times. The rearrangement links TRBV7-8 to TRBJ1-2; D not certain. Between the trimmed V and J ends, which lost 5 bases and 8 bases, there was a span of 15 bases. In germline, CDR1 is SGHVS, CDR2 FQNEAQ. The CDR3 sequence is 13 residues long. The CDR3 nucleotides read TGTGCCAGCAGCCCCTCTGGAGGGCGAGGCTACACCTTC. This encodes CASSPSGGRGYTF.

This clone was counted once. The chain carries TRBV7-3 and TRBJ2-2; 7 nucleotides match TRBD2. V lost 0 bases, J lost 0 bases, and 4 bases stayed unmatched. Germline-derived CDR1 and CDR2 are SGHTA and FQGTGA. CDR3 length: 17 amino acids. CDR3 residues: CASSLTGSGANTGELFF. For the CDR3, the DNA is TGTGCCAGCAGCTTAACGGGGAGCGGGGCGAACACCGGGGAGCTGTTTTTT.

The V and J genes are TRBV19 and TRBJ2-5; either TRBD1 or TRBD2 may supply D (5 bases each). CDR3 length equals 13 residues. V lost 6 bases and J 5 bases, leaving 13 bases between the germline ends. Germline loops: CDR1 LNHDA, CDR2 SQIVND (reference sequence). The CDR3 loop is CASRGTEWETQYF. In DNA form, the CDR3 reads TGTGCCAGTAGGGGGACGGAATGGGAGACCCAGTACTTC.

The J gene is TRBJ2-1, the V gene TRBV6-1; unclear D gene. V lost 3 bases and J 10 bases, leaving 7 bases between the germline ends. This CDR3 region has 11 residues. CDR1 and CDR2 (germline): MNHNS, SASEGT. The CDR3 sequence: CASSDQREQFF. The CDR3 DNA follows: TGTGCCAGCAGTGACCAGCGAGAGCAGTTCTTC.

V usage is TRBV19 and J usage is TRBJ2-3; 10 bases align to TRBD1. After removal of 4 bases from V and 5 bases from J, the junction contained 21 bases not matched to a gene. The CDR3 has 20 residues. Germline V lookup: CDR1 LNHDA, CDR2 SQIVND (reference sequence). The DNA of the CDR3 is TGTGCCAGTAGTACCACCCCCAGGGGCCCGGGACAGGGGTCGGAAGATACGCAGTATTTT. This codes for CASSTTPRGPGQGSEDTQYF.

This chain links TRBV30 with TRBJ1-3; D might be TRBD1 (5 bases). Looked up from germline, CDR1 is GTSNPN and CDR2 is SVGIG (reference sequence). Trimming took off 2 bases at V and 5 bases at J, with 13 bases between the two ends. The CDR3 is 14 amino acids. The CDR3 spells CAWSWQGGRNTIYF. For the CDR3, the DNA is TGTGCCTGGAGTTGGCAGGGAGGTAGAAACACCATATATTTT.

The chain uses TRBV3-1 (or the pseudogene TRBV3-2) and TRBJ2-5; 8 bases are shared with TRBD2. V lost 1 base and J lost 5; bases outside the gene matches: 6. The germline V gene encodes CDR1 LGHDT and CDR2 YNNKEL (reference sequence). CDR3 length: 15 amino acids. The CDR3 spells CASSQGLAGLETQYF. The DNA for the CDR3 is TGTGCCAGCAGCCAAGGATTAGCGGGGTTGGAGACCCAGTACTTC.

The CDR3 loop reads CAWSRPVTGSNYGYTF. The CDR3 region has the DNA TGTGCCTGGAGCCGGCCCGTAACAGGATCTAACTATGGCTACACCTTC. This chain connects TRBV30 to TRBJ1-2; a possible D gene is TRBD1 (5 bases). The CDR3 runs 16 residues. In germline, CDR1 is GTSNPN, CDR2 SVGIG (reference sequence). Trimming took off 3 bases at V and 0 bases at J, with 17 bases between the two ends.

As concerns this clone: An end of the junction differs from the germline gene, which may be a read error. The chain has TRBV7-3 and TRBJ2-1, with D possibly TRBD1 on 6 matching bases. CDR1 is SGHTA, CDR2 FQGTGA, per germline. CDR3 size: 15 residues. DNA of the CDR3: TGTGCCAGCAGCCTAACCGGGACACCATACAATGAGCAGTTCTTC. Its protein product is CASSLTGTPYNEQFF.

This rearrangement joins TRBV6-5 to TRBJ1-1; D possibly corresponds to TRBD1 (5 bases). The V and J ends lost 7 bases and 6 bases respectively, with 15 bases between them. This CDR3 is built from 13 residues. Looked up from germline, CDR1 is MNHEY and CDR2 is SVGAGI. CDR3 sequence (DNA): TGTGCCAGCACCAAAATGGGGACCCCTGAAGCTTTCTTT. Protein: CASTKMGTPEAFF.

This chain joins TRBV27 and TRBJ1-2; maybe TRBD1 (6 bases). Germline CDR1 is MNHEY and CDR2 is SMNVEV (reference sequence). CDR3 length: 15 amino acids. The V end was cut by 2 bases, the J end by 3 bases, with 13 bases between. The CDR3 is CASSLISGAHYGYTF. Here the CDR3 DNA reads TGTGCCAGCAGTTTAATTTCAGGGGCACACTATGGCTACACCTTC.

The chain links TRBV6-5 to TRBJ2-5; tentative D call: TRBD2 (5 bases). The CDR3 runs 15 residues. Germline V gene data show CDR1 as MNHEY and CDR2 as SVGAGI. Trimming cost V 2 bases and J 5 bases, with 15 bases left between them. CDR3 DNA: TGTGCCAGCAGTTACCCCGGGCGGGCCGGGGAGACCCAGTACTTC. This codes for CASSYPGRAGETQYF.

V usage is TRBV5-1 and J usage is TRBJ1-4, with D hard to call. Germline-derived CDR1 and CDR2 are SGHRS and YFSETQ. The CDR3 runs to 13 residues. Deletions cut 0 bases from V and 8 bases from J, with 8 bases between. Written as DNA, the CDR3 is TGCGCCAGCAGCTTGGGGGGTGAGGAAAAACTGTTTTTT. Its translation is CASSLGGEEKLFF.

This clone was recorded only once. V and J are TRBV28 and TRBJ1-2; D might be TRBD1 (5 bases). CDR3 size: 14 residues. V shed 6 bases and J shed 8 bases, with 19 bases lying between them. CDR1 MDHEN and CDR2 SYDVKM come from the germline V gene. The CDR3 region is CASSSLSGGYGYTF. CDR3 DNA: TGTGCCAGCAGCTCTCTGTCCGGGGGTTACGGCTACACCTTC.

V usage is TRBV5-1 and J usage is TRBJ2-5; TRBD2 agrees at 10 bases. Germline V gene sequence: CDR1 SGHRS, CDR2 YFSETQ. J lost 1 base, V lost 2 bases, and 5 bases had no gene match. The CDR3 is made up of 16 amino acids. For the CDR3, the DNA is TGCGCCAGCAGCTTTACTAGCGGGGCCCCCCAAGAGACCCAGTACTTC. This sequence encodes CASSFTSGAPQETQYF.

J is TRBJ2-2 and V is TRBV2; 7 bases agree with TRBD2. Germline V gene lookup returns CDR1 SNHLY and CDR2 FYNNEI. The CDR3 consists of 14 residues. Unmatched junction bases numbered 3, after V lost 6 bases and J lost 2 bases. Written as DNA, the CDR3 is TGTGCCAGCAGGGAGCGGGATAACACCGGGGAGCTGTTTTTT. Translating it yields CASRERDNTGELFF.

V and J are TRBV4-3 and TRBJ2-2; D may be TRBD1 (6 bases). The V gene's germline CDR1 is LGHNA and CDR2 YSLEER. The germline V and J ends were trimmed by 0 bases and 7 bases, with 18 bases remaining between them. The CDR3 covers 17 residues. CDR3 residues: CASSQDWSQGGIGELFF. CDR3 coding DNA: TGCGCCAGCAGCCAAGATTGGTCACAGGGTGGGATCGGGGAGCTGTTTTTT.

About this clone: The junction departs from the called germline gene at one end, perhaps through a read error. The chain combines TRBV29-1 with TRBJ2-1, with D maybe TRBD1 (7 bases). In germline, CDR1 is SQVTM, CDR2 ANQGSEA. The CDR3 is 12 residues long. The CDR3, as DNA: TGTGCGGGACAGAGCTCCTACAATGAGCAGTTCTTC. Translated: CAGQSSYNEQFF.

This chain links TRBV24-1 with TRBJ2-7, with 13 bases that match TRBD2. This CDR3 has 18 amino acids. Germline assignment: CDR1 KGHDR and CDR2 SFDVKD. Trimming removed 3 bases from V and 3 bases from J; junction bases left unmatched: 10. The CDR3 nucleotides are TGTGCCACCAGTGATCCGTGGACTAGCGGGAGCCATATCTACGAGCAGTACTTC. Translation gives CATSDPWTSGSHIYEQYF.

This clone was seen more than once but under ten times. The rearrangement joins TRBV7-2 to TRBJ1-3; no clear D. This CDR3 spans 12 amino acids. CDR1 and CDR2 from the germline V gene are SGHTA and FQGNSA. The germline V and J ends were trimmed by 5 bases and 5 bases, with 7 bases remaining between them. The CDR3 nucleotides are TGTGCCAGCAGCCACAACCGAAACACCATATATTTT. Its protein product is CASSHNRNTIYF. Full variable domain (remainder filled in from reference TRBV7-2 and TRBJ1-3): GAGVSQSPSNKVTEKGKDVELRCDPISGHTALYWYRQSLGQGLEFLIYFQGNSAPDKSGLPSDRFSAERTGGSVSTLTIQRTQQEDSAVYLCASSHNRNTIYFGEGSWLTVV.

This clone has just one count. CDR3 sequence reads: CASSEPGIRGNEQFF. CDR3 coding DNA: TGCGCCAGCAGTGAGCCGGGAATTAGGGGGAATGAGCAGTTCTTC. The chain has TRBV10-1 and TRBJ2-1, with D possibly matching TRBD1 (6 bases). There are 15 residues in the CDR3. The germline gives CDR1 WNHNN, CDR2 SYGVQD (reference sequence). With 2 bases removed from V and 7 bases from J, the gap between germline ends came to 15 bases.